This is a list of T cell receptor beta chains from one sample in a study of CXCR3-negative and CXCR3-positive naive CD8 T cells. TCRdb reprocessed the 5' RACE reads and reports one entry per CDR3 protein, with no DNA. This sample's table has 84,000 or so distinct CDR3 sequences. The sequenced sample consisted of naive CXCR3+ CD8+ T cells from blood. Source of these receptors: a human donor in good health. Some clones in this sample may be carry-over from other donors' samples. The CDR3 runs from the conserved cysteine through the conserved F or W.

>TRBV3-1|TRBJ2-7
CASSQETRALGQYF
>TRBV20-1|TRBJ2-7
CSARSNHYEQYF
>TRBV6-5|TRBJ2-3
CAIGERWDTQYF
>TRBV12-3/TRBV12-4|TRBJ1-2
CASSARRGFYGYTF
>TRBV12-3/TRBV12-4|TRBJ2-1
CASSLEGQLYNEQFF
>TRBV29-1|TRBJ2-1
CSVDVGRVNEQFF
>TRBV20-1|TRBJ1-1
CSASPPDSNTEAFF
>TRBV5-1|TRBJ2-1
CASSLDDYNEQFF
>TRBV5-6|TRBJ2-1
CASSLSETSGGVANEQFF
>TRBV3-1|TRBJ1-2
CASSPPTSANYGYTF
>TRBV27|TRBJ1-5
CASSLGLGNQPQHF
>TRBV29-1|TRBJ2-2
CSVETAGELFF
>TRBV4-2|TRBJ2-3
CASSQEGRADTQYF
>TRBV29-1|TRBJ1-4
CSVLVAGVGEKLFF
>TRBV28|TRBJ2-7
CASHRIPYEQYF
>TRBV14|TRBJ2-7
CASSQEVTGFYYEQYF
>TRBV29-1|TRBJ2-1
CSVVGGVHNEQFF
>TRBV5-1|TRBJ2-3
CASTPGGSSTDTQYF
>TRBV7-9|TRBJ2-7
CASSPRESYEQYF
>TRBV7-8|TRBJ2-1
CASSHRDSVDEQFF
>TRBV5-1|TRBJ2-7
CASSSVSGRATYEQYF
>TRBV9|TRBJ1-1
CASSSRDSNTEAFF
>TRBV28|TRBJ2-7
CASSLSRAGSEQYF
>TRBV25-1|TRBJ1-1
CASSELLPNTEAFF
>TRBV29-1|TRBJ2-7
CSAAGAPGQSYEQYF
>TRBV28|TRBJ2-3
CASSLAPEGATQYF
>TRBV27|TRBJ2-1
CASSSGTGGHNEQFF
>TRBV10-3|TRBJ1-3
CAISDVAGSGTTIYF
>TRBV3-1|TRBJ2-2
CASSQEGQALTGGELFF
>TRBV6-5|TRBJ2-1
CASRVGLAGGPTQFF
>TRBV6-5|TRBJ2-5
CASSYSSAVQETQYF
>TRBV12-3/TRBV12-4|TRBJ2-5
CASSDETGILSETQYF